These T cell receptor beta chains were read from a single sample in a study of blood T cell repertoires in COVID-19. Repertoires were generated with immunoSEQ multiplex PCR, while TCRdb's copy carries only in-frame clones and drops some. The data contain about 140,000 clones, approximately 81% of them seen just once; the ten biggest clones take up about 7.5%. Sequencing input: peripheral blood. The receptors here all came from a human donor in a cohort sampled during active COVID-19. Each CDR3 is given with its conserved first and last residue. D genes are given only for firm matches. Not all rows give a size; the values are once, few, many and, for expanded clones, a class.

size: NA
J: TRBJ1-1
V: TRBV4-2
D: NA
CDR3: CASSQGGLRRDYDTEAFF
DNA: TGTGCCAGCAGCCAAGGGGGTCTCAGGAGGGACTATGACACTGAAGCTTTCTTT

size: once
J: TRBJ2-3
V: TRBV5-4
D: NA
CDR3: CASSLAGSGTDTQYF
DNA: TGTGCCAGCAGCTTGGCGGGATCGGGCACAGATACGCAGTATTTT

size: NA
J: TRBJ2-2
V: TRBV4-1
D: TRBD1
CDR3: CASSGTATGELFF
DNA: TGCGCCAGCAGCGGGACAGCCACCGGGGAGCTGTTTTTT

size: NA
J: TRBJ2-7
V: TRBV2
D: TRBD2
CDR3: CASSGVGGGYEQYF
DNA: TGTGCCAGCAGTGGAGTGGGGGGGGGATACGAGCAGTACTTC

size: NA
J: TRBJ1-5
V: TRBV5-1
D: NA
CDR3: CASSPEGGVFDQPQHF
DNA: TGCGCCAGCAGCCCGGAGGGGGGGGTTTTTGATCAGCCCCAGCATTTT

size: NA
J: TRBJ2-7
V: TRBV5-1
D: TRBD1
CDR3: CASSPGTGGLWYEQYF
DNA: TGCGCCAGCAGCCCTGGAACAGGGGGGCTCTGGTACGAGCAGTACTTC

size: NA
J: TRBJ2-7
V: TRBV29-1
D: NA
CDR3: CSVVAAFTYEQYF
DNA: TGCAGCGTTGTGGCGGCGTTTACCTACGAGCAGTACTTC

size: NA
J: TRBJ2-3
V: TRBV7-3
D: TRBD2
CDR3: CASSQRTSGSTDTQYF
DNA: TGTGCCAGCAGCCAGAGGACTAGCGGGAGCACAGATACGCAGTATTTT

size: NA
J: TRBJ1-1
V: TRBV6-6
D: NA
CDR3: CASSPHTSGDEAFF
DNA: TGTGCCAGCAGTCCGCACACATCCGGGGATGAAGCTTTCTTT

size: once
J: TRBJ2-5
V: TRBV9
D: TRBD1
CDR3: CASSVAGTEQETQYF
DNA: TGTGCCAGCAGCGTTGCCGGGACAGAACAAGAGACCCAGTACTTC

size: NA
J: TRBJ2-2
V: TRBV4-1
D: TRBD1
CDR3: CASSQGTGGGELFF
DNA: TGCGCCAGCAGCCAGGGGACAGGGGGAGGGGAGCTGTTTTTT

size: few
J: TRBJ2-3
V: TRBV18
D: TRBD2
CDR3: CASSLSGGFTDTQYF
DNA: TGTGCCAGCTCTCTTTCGGGAGGGTTCACAGATACGCAGTATTTT

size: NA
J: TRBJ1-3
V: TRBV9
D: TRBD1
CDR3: CASSVGGTDISGNTIYF
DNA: TGTGCCAGCAGCGTAGGAGGGACAGACATCTCTGGAAACACCATATATTTT

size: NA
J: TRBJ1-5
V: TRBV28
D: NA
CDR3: CASGRGPGGNQPQHF
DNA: TGTGCCAGTGGGAGAGGGCCGGGTGGCAATCAGCCCCAGCATTTT

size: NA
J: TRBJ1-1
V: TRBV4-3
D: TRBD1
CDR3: CASSPWTGGTEAFF
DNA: TGCGCCAGCAGCCCGTGGACAGGGGGCACTGAAGCTTTCTTT

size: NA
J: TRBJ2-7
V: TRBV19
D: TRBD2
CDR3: CASRPTSGVYEQYF
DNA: TGTGCCAGTAGGCCAACTAGCGGGGTCTACGAGCAGTACTTC

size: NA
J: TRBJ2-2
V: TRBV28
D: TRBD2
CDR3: CASSLWSSGNTGELFF
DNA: TGTGCCAGCAGTTTATGGTCTAGCGGCAACACCGGGGAGCTGTTTTTT

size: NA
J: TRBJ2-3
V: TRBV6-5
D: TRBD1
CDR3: CASSYRTGAATDTQYF
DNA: TGTGCCAGCAGTTACCGGACAGGGGCGGCGACAGATACGCAGTATTTT

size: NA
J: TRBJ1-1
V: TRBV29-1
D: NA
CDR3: CSVSDREAFF
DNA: TGCAGCGTCTCTGACAGGGAAGCTTTCTTT

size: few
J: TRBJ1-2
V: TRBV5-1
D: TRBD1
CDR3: CASSPSTGSDGYTF
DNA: TGCGCCAGCAGCCCTTCGACAGGGAGCGATGGCTACACCTTC

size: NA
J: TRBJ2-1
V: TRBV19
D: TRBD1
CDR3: CASSPGQPGGSRYNEQFF
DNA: TGTGCCAGTAGTCCGGGACAGCCAGGAGGTAGCCGGTACAATGAGCAGTTCTTC

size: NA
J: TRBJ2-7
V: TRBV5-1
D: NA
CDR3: CASSLGAYEQYF
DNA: TGCGCCAGCAGCTTGGGGGCTTACGAGCAGTACTTC

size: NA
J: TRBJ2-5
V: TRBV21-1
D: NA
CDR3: CASSKAGGGLAEEETQYF
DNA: TGTGCCAGCAGCAAAGCTGGCGGGGGTCTAGCGGAGGAAGAGACCCAGTACTTC

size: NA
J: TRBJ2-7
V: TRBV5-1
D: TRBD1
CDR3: CASSWDSTYEQYF
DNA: TGCGCCAGCAGCTGGGACAGTACCTACGAGCAGTACTTC

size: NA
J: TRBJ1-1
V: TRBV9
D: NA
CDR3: CASSPNPQGNTEAFF
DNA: TGTGCCAGCAGCCCCAATCCACAGGGTAACACTGAAGCTTTCTTT

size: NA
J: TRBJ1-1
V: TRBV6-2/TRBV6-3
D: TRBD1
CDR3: CASSYPWGQKNTEAFF
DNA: TGTGCCAGCAGTTACCCTTGGGGACAGAAGAACACTGAAGCTTTCTTT

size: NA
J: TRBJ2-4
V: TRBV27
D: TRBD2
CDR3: CASSLFPGLVHIQYF
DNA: TGTGCCAGCAGTTTATTCCCGGGACTAGTTCACATTCAGTACTTC

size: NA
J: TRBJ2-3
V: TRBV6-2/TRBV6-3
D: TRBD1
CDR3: CASSSGQGTDTQYF
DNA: TGTGCCAGCAGTTCGGGACAGGGCACAGATACGCAGTATTTT

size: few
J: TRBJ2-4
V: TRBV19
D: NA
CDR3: CASSFSLAKNIQYF
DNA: TGTGCCAGTAGCTTTAGTCTAGCCAAAAACATTCAGTACTTC